Listed here is a single T cell receptor beta chain. One end of the junction fails to match germline, which may point to a read error. This entry belongs to a study of tumor and adjacent non-tumor tissue in lung cancer. Background on the study: Samples averaged around 4 million productive TCRbeta reads each.

TCRbeta libraries were built with three rounds of nested PCR, modified from ARM-PCR. Using its own MiXCR run on the multiplex PCR reads, TCRdb lists one record per CDR3 protein. The table lists about 79,000 distinct CDR3 sequences, 72% of them singletons. RNA was extracted from bulk tissue without any cell sorting. Per the germline V gene, CDR1 is SGHNT and CDR2 is YYREEE (reference sequence). The CDR3 is 15 residues long. The sequence derives from a woman aged 40 to 49 with non-small cell lung cancer. This chain joins TRBV5-4 and TRBJ1-4, with D possibly TRBD1 on 5 matching bases. Sequencing was performed on lung tumor tissue. DNA of the CDR3: TGTGCCAGCAACTTGGCCGGGGGACCTAATGAAAAAATGTTTTTT. It codes for CASNLAGGPNEKMFF.